The clone carrying this T cell receptor beta chain appeared once. Its antigen is not known. Trimming took 0 bases from V and 3 from J, leaving 9 bases between them. This CDR3 has 15 amino acids. In germline, CDR1 is SGHAT, CDR2 FQNNGV. The data were taken from a study of cytomegalovirus exposure and HLA in healthy donors. Background on the study: HLA-typed donors were the source of 83 million or so unique TCRs held in an early data release. Study-wide findings and caveats: Researchers left out some V segments, among them TRBV6-2 and TRBV6-3, as indistinguishable. The CMV antigen specificity of three CMV-associated chains was confirmed through in vitro analysis. The authors listed 150 to 200 TCR beta chains as cytomegalovirus-associated.

Researchers ran the PCR with 60 Vbeta and 13 Jbeta primers. Repertoires were generated with immunoSEQ multiplex PCR, while TCRdb's copy carries only in-frame clones and drops some. The table includes more than 150,000 clones, 80% to 90% detected once. The specimen sequenced was PBMCs. The gene calls are TRBV11-2 and TRBJ1-5, with D tentatively TRBD1 (6 bases). The source of this sequence is a girl aged 2 to 10 in good health and CMV-seropositive. As DNA, the CDR3 is TGTGCCAGCAGCTTAGAAGGGGGACCCAATCAGCCCCAGCATTTT. It is translated as CASSLEGGPNQPQHF.